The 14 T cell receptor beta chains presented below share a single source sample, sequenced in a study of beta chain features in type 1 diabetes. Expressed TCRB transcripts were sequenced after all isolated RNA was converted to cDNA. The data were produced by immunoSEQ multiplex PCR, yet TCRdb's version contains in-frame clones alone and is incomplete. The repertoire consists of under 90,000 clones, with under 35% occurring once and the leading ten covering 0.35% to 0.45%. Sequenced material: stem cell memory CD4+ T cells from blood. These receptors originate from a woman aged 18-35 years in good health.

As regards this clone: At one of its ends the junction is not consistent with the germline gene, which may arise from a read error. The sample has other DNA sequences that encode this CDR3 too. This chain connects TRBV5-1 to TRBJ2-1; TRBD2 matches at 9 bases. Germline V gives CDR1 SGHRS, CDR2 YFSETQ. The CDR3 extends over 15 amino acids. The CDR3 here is CASSHLAGMGNEQFF. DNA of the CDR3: TGTGCCAGCAGTCACCTAGCGGGGATGGGGAATGAGCAGTTCTTC.

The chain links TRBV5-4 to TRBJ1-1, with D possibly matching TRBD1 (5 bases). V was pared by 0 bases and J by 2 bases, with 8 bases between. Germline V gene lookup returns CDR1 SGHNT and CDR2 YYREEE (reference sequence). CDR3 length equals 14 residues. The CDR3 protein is CASSLGGLNTEAFF. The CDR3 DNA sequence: TGTGCCAGCAGCTTGGGGGGACTAAACACTGAAGCTTTCTTT.

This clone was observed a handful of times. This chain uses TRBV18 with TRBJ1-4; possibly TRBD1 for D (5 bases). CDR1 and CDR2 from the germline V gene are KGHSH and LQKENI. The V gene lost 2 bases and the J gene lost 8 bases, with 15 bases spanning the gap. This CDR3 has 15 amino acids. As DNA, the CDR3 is TGTGCCAGCTCACCAAGCGGGGGAGGAGAAGAAAAACTGTTTTTT. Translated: CASSPSGGGEEKLFF.

In DNA, the CDR3 is TGTGCCAGCAGCACTGCACTAGCGGGGGGCCAGCAGACCCAGTACTTC. Amino acids: CASSTALAGGQQTQYF. The genes are TRBV7-2 and TRBJ2-5; 12 bases map to TRBD2. The length of the CDR3 is 16 residues. V lost 5 bases, J lost 6 bases, and 10 bases stayed unmatched. CDR1 is SGHTA and CDR2 is FQGNSA in the germline V gene.

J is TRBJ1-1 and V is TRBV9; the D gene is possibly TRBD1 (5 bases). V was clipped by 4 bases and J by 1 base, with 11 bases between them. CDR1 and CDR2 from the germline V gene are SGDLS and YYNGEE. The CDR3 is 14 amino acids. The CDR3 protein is CASSKTGGNTEAFF. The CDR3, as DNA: TGTGCCAGCAGCAAAACCGGGGGGAACACTGAAGCTTTCTTT.

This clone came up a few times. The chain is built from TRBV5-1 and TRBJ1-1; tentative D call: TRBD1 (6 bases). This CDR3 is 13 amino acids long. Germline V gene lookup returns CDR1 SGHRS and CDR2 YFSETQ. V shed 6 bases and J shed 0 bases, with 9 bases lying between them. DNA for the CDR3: TGCGCCAGCACAACAGGGTTGAACACTGAAGCTTTCTTT. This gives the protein CASTTGLNTEAFF.

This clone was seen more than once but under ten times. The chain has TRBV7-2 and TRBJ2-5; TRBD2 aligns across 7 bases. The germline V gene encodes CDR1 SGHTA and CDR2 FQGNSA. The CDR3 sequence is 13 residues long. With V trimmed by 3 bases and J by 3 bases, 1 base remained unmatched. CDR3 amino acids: CASSLGGKETQYF. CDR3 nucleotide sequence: TGTGCCAGCAGCTTGGGGGGGAAAGAGACCCAGTACTTC.

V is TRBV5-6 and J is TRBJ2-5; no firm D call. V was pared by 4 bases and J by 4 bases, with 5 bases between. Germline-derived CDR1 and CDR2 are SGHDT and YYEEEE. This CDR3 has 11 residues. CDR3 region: CASSERETQYF. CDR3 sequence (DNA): TGTGCCAGCAGCGAGAGAGAGACCCAGTACTTC. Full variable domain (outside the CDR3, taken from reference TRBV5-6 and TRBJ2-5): DAGVTQSPTHLIKTRGQQVTLRCSPKSGHDTVSWYQQALGQGPQFIFQYYEEEERQRGNFPDRFSGHQFPNYSSELNVNALLLGDSALYLCASSERETQYFGPGTRLLVL.

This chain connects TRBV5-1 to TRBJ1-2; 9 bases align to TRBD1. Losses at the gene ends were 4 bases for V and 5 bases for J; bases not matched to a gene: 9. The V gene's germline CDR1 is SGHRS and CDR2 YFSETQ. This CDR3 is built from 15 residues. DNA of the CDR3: TGCGCCAGCAGCCACACGGACAGGGGCCGGTATGGCTACACCTTC. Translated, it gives CASSHTDRGRYGYTF.

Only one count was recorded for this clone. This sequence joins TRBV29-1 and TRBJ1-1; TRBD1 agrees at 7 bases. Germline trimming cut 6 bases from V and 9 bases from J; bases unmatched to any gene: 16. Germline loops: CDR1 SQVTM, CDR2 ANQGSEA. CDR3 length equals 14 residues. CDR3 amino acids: CSVSNGQDRGKAFF. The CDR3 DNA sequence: TGCAGCGTATCGAACGGACAGGATCGGGGTAAAGCTTTCTTT.

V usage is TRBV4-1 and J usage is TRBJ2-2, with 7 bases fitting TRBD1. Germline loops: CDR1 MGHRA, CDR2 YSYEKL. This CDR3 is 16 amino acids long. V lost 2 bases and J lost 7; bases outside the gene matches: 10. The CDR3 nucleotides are TGCGCCAGCAGCCAAAGGACAGGTCTTACGGACGGGGAGCTGTTTTTT. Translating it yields CASSQRTGLTDGELFF.

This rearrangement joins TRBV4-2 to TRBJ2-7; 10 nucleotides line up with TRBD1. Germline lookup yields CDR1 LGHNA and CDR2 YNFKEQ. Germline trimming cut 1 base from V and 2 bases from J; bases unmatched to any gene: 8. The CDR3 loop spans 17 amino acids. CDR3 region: CASSQVGHGTGAYEQYF. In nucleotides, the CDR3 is TGTGCCAGCAGCCAAGTGGGGCATGGGACAGGGGCCTACGAGCAGTACTTC.

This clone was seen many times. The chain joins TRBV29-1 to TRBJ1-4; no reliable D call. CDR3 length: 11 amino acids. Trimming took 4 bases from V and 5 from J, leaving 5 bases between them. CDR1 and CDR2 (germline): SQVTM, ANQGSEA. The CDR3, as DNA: TGCAGCGTTGCATTGAATGAAAAACTGTTTTTT. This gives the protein CSVALNEKLFF.

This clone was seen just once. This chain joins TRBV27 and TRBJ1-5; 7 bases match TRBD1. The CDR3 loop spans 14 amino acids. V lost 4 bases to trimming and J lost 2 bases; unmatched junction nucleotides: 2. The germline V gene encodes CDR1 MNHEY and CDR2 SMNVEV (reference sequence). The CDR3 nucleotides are TGTGCCAGCAGTTATACAGGGGGCAATCAGCCCCAGCATTTT. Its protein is CASSYTGGNQPQHF.